Here is one TCR beta chain with its context. This record comes from a study of blood T cell repertoires in COVID-19. Study as a whole: Some COVID-19 samples were acute and others convalescent; all came from the United States, Italy and Spain.

Assay: immunoSEQ multiplex PCR; the TCRdb copy retains only in-frame clones and omits some. The repertoire holds approximately 61,000 clones, with 70% to 90% as singletons. The sample was peripheral blood. This clonotype originated in a man in his 70s with acute or convalescent COVID-19.

CDR3 sequence reads: CASSPYSYEQYF. The CDR3 DNA reads TGTGCCAGCAGCCCCTACTCCTACGAGCAGTACTTC. The rearrangement uses TRBV2 and TRBJ2-7; D ambiguous. Between the trimmed V and J ends, which lost 6 bases and 0 bases, there was a span of 6 bases. Germline V gene sequence: CDR1 SNHLY, CDR2 FYNNEI. The CDR3 runs 12 residues.